What follows are 19 T cell receptor beta chains derived from one specimen sequenced in a study of blood T cell repertoires in COVID-19. TCRdb's table, derived via immunoSEQ multiplex PCR, lists solely in-frame clones and lacks some. Seen here are 120,000 to 150,000 clones, about 87% observed once, and the top ten hold more than 0.8%. The sample was peripheral blood. The receptors were gathered from a woman between 45 and 60 years old with acute or convalescent COVID-19.

V gene TRBV20-1 combines with J gene TRBJ1-2; the D is unclear. Germline V gene data show CDR1 as DFQATT and CDR2 as SNEGSKA (reference sequence). The CDR3 totals 11 residues. V lost 3 bases to trimming and J lost 10 bases, with 12 bases between them. The CDR3 sequence is CSASVGSNYTF. CDR3 nucleotide sequence: TGCAGTGCTAGTGTGGGCAGTAACTACACCTTC.

CDR3 loop: CASSPTRQGRFF. The DNA of the CDR3 is TGTGCCAGCAGTCCCACCCGACAGGGACGTTTTTTT. The genes are TRBV12-3 or TRBV12-4 and TRBJ1-4, with 7 bases aligning to TRBD1. This CDR3 spans 12 amino acids. The trim removed 5 bases at V and 17 bases at J, leaving 11 bases unmatched.

Of note for this clone: The same CDR3 can be traced to other DNA sequences in this sample. The rearrangement joins TRBV5-1 to TRBJ1-1; 7 bases agree with TRBD1. The CDR3 totals 14 residues. J gave up 4 bases and V 4 bases, and 7 bases lay outside the gene matches. Germline V gene sequence: CDR1 SGHRS, CDR2 YFSETQ. The DNA for the CDR3 is TGCGCCAGCAGCCCGAGACAGGGAGGCACTGAAGCTTTCTTT. Amino acid sequence: CASSPRQGGTEAFF.

The chain uses TRBV3-1 (or the pseudogene TRBV3-2) and TRBJ1-3; D is ambiguous. Germline V CDR1 and CDR2: LGHDT, YNNKEL (reference sequence). Trimming cost V 1 base and J 3 bases, with 10 bases left between them. The CDR3 consists of 15 residues. CDR3 loop: CASSQVGVRGNTIYF. The CDR3 DNA reads TGTGCCAGCAGCCAAGTGGGAGTACGTGGAAACACCATATATTTT.

V usage is TRBV9 and J usage is TRBJ2-3; maybe TRBD2 (7 bases). The germline V and J ends were trimmed by 3 bases and 1 base, with 15 bases remaining between them. Germline lookup yields CDR1 SGDLS and CDR2 YYNGEE. This CDR3 has 16 residues. The CDR3 here is CASSGTRRGRTDTQYF. The CDR3 region has the DNA TGTGCCAGCAGCGGGACTAGGCGGGGGCGCACAGATACGCAGTATTTT. Variable domain in full (rest from reference TRBV9 and TRBJ2-3): DSGVTQTPKHLITATGQRVTLRCSPRSGDLSVYWYQQSLDQGLQFLIQYYNGEERAKGNILERFSAQQFPDLHSELNLSSLELGDSALYFCASSGTRRGRTDTQYFGPGTRLTVL.

The chain is built from TRBV6-5 and TRBJ2-7; 9 nucleotides line up with TRBD1. The germline gives CDR1 MNHEY, CDR2 SVGAGI. V lost 5 bases to trimming and J lost 6 bases; unmatched junction nucleotides: 5. CDR3 length: 13 residues. The CDR3 is CASSPGTGFEQYF. The CDR3 region has the DNA TGTGCCAGCAGTCCCGGGACAGGGTTCGAGCAGTACTTC.

V and J are TRBV5-1 and TRBJ1-5; D is possibly TRBD1 (5 bases). V was trimmed by 4 bases and J by 6 bases, leaving 14 bases between them. The germline V gene encodes CDR1 SGHRS and CDR2 YFSETQ. This CDR3 has 14 residues. The CDR3 loop is CASSGGFDGQPQHF. CDR3 coding DNA: TGCGCCAGCAGCGGGGGGTTTGATGGTCAGCCCCAGCATTTT.

This clone was detected only once. CDR3 protein: CASSYGQVYGYTF. In nucleotides, the CDR3 is TGTGCCAGCAGTTACGGGCAGGTCTATGGCTACACCTTC. This chain uses TRBV6-2 or TRBV6-3 with TRBJ1-2; D not certain. Looked up from germline, CDR1 is MNHEY and CDR2 is SVGEGT. The length of the CDR3 is 13 residues. Trimming removed 2 bases from V and 4 bases from J, with 8 bases in between.

This chain joins TRBV11-3 and TRBJ2-7; TRBD2 aligns across 9 bases. The CDR3 is made up of 15 amino acids. CDR1 is SGHNT, CDR2 YENEEA, per germline. J lost 6 bases, V lost 1 base, and 7 bases had no gene match. CDR3 residues: CASSLGSSGILEQYF. DNA for the CDR3: TGTGCCAGCAGCTTAGGGTCTAGCGGGATCCTCGAGCAGTACTTC.

This clone has a handful of counts. The chain employs TRBV28 and TRBJ1-1; no firm D call. This CDR3 contains 13 residues. V was shortened by 4 bases and J by 6 bases, with 12 bases between the two germline ends. Germline CDR1 reads MDHEN; CDR2 reads SYDVKM. The CDR3: CASSSWAGAEAFF. DNA for the CDR3: TGTGCCAGCAGTTCCTGGGCTGGCGCTGAAGCTTTCTTT.

This clone was seen once. The V and J genes are TRBV11-2 and TRBJ2-1; D is uncertain. The CDR3 length is 14 residues. Trimming removed 5 bases at V and 0 bases at J, with 8 bases between. The germline V gene has CDR1 SGHAT and CDR2 FQNNGV. The CDR3 region has the DNA TGTGCCAGCAGCGAGGTTGGCTCCTACAATGAGCAGTTCTTC. It is translated as CASSEVGSYNEQFF.

The CDR3 here is CASRQYRGHIEKLFF. Written as DNA, the CDR3 is TGTGCCAGCAGACAATACAGGGGGCATATAGAAAAACTGTTTTTT. This rearrangement joins TRBV2 to TRBJ1-4, with 9 nucleotides matching TRBD1. Germline values: CDR1 SNHLY, CDR2 FYNNEI. J gave up 8 bases and V 6 bases, and 10 bases lay outside the gene matches. This CDR3 is 15 amino acids long.

The gene calls are TRBV19 and TRBJ1-5; no definite D call. The CDR3 covers 13 residues. Germline lookup yields CDR1 LNHDA and CDR2 SQIVND (reference sequence). Trimming shortened V by 5 bases and J by 3 bases, and 8 bases separated the two germline ends. This CDR3 reads CASSSLANQPQHF. The CDR3 DNA reads as TGTGCCAGTAGTTCACTAGCCAATCAGCCCCAGCATTTT. The full variable domain, rest sourced from reference TRBV19 and TRBJ1-5, is DGGITQSPKYLFRKEGQNVTLSCEQNLNHDAMYWYRQDPGQGLRLIYYSQIVNDFQKGDIAEGYSVSREKKESFPLTVTSAQKNPTAFYLCASSSLANQPQHFGDGTRLSIL.

The V call is TRBV5-1, the J call TRBJ2-3; 8 positions match TRBD2. CDR1 SGHRS and CDR2 YFSETQ come from the germline V gene. CDR3 length: 16 amino acids. The trim removed 4 bases at V and 3 bases at J, leaving 10 bases unmatched. In nucleotides, the CDR3 is TGCGCCAGCAGCCCGGGATGGCGGGGGGCGACAGATACGCAGTATTTT. Protein sequence: CASSPGWRGATDTQYF.

The chain combines TRBV6-4 with TRBJ1-1; D ambiguous. From germline, CDR1 is MRHNA and CDR2 SNTAGT. This CDR3 is 13 amino acids long. The V gene lost 2 bases and the J gene lost 3 bases, with 7 bases spanning the gap. The CDR3 reads CASSDELDTEAFF. The CDR3, as DNA: TGTGCCAGCAGTGACGAGTTGGACACTGAAGCTTTCTTT.

The chain has TRBV9 and TRBJ2-1; D perhaps matches TRBD1 (6 bases). Germline lookup yields CDR1 SGDLS and CDR2 YYNGEE. V was clipped by 0 bases and J by 3 bases, with 13 bases between them. This CDR3 has 16 residues. CDR3 in amino acids: CASSVGGRTVYNEQFF. The CDR3, as DNA: TGTGCCAGCAGCGTAGGGGGGCGGACGGTCTACAATGAGCAGTTCTTC.

V gene TRBV5-1 combines with J gene TRBJ2-3; 8 nucleotides line up with TRBD1. Germline loops: CDR1 SGHRS, CDR2 YFSETQ. The CDR3 extends over 16 amino acids. V gave up 3 bases and J gave up 4 bases; unmatched junction bases: 10. Here the CDR3 DNA reads TGCGCCAGCAGCTGGCAGACAGGGACAGGCCCAGATACGCAGTATTTT. The encoded protein is CASSWQTGTGPDTQYF. The full variable domain, with the rest looked up from reference TRBV5-1 and TRBJ2-3, is KAGVTQTPRYLIKTRGQQVTLSCSPISGHRSVSWYQQTPGQGLQFLFEYFSETQRNKGNFPGRFSGRQFSNSRSEMNVSTLELGDSALYLCASSWQTGTGPDTQYFGPGTRLTVL.

The V gene is TRBV7-8, the J gene TRBJ1-5, with TRBD1 as a possible D gene (5 bases). This CDR3 contains 14 residues. Per the germline V gene, CDR1 is SGHVS and CDR2 is FQNEAQ. Trimming shortened V by 5 bases and J by 3 bases, and 11 bases separated the two germline ends. CDR3 sequence reads: CASSQQANNQPQHF. CDR3 in DNA: TGTGCCAGCAGCCAACAGGCAAACAATCAGCCCCAGCATTTT.

The rearrangement joins TRBV5-6 to TRBJ2-1; D may be TRBD2 (6 bases). Germline loops: CDR1 SGHDT, CDR2 YYEEEE. CDR3 length: 18 residues. Between the trimmed V and J ends, which lost 3 bases and 4 bases, there was a span of 23 bases. CDR3: CASSSPPLAGLRYNEQFF. CDR3 bases: TGTGCCAGCAGCTCGCCCCCTTTGGCGGGGCTCCGTTACAATGAGCAGTTCTTC. The whole variable domain, remainder taken from reference TRBV5-6 and TRBJ2-1, is DAGVTQSPTHLIKTRGQQVTLRCSPKSGHDTVSWYQQALGQGPQFIFQYYEEEERQRGNFPDRFSGHQFPNYSSELNVNALLLGDSALYLCASSSPPLAGLRYNEQFFGPGTRLTVL.